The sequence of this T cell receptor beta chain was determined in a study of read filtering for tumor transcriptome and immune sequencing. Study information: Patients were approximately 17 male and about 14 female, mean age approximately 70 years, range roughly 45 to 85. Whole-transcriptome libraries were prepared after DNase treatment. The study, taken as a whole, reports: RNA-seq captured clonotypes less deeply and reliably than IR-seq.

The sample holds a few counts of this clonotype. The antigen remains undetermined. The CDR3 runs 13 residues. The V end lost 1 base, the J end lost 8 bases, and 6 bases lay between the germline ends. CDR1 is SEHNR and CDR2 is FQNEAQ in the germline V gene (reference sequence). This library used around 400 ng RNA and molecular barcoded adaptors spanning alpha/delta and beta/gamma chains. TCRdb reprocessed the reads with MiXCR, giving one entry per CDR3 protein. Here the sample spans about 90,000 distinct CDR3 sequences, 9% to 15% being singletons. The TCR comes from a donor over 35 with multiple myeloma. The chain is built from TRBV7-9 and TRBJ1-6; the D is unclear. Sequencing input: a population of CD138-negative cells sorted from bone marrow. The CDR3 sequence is CASSLDADSPLHF. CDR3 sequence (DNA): TGTGCCAGCAGCTTAGATGCCGATTCACCCCTCCACTTT.